This entry is about one T cell receptor (beta chain). Repertoires were generated with immunoSEQ multiplex PCR, while TCRdb's copy carries only in-frame clones and drops some. The repertoire holds approximately 7,900 clones, with 95% to 98% as singletons. The V gene's germline CDR1 is GTSNPN and CDR2 SVGIG (reference sequence). The CDR3 runs to 16 residues. V was clipped by 1 base and J by 8 bases; unmatched bases: 9. This sample is part of a study of naive CD8 T cells in extremely preterm neonates. Sequences were obtained from naive CD8+ T cells from blood. The receptor's source is a human donor in good health. The chain is built from TRBV30 and TRBJ2-4, with 12 bases fitting TRBD2. This chain's CDR3 is CAWSAIPGLAGYIQYF. The CDR3 DNA reads as TGTGCCTGGAGTGCAATCCCCGGACTAGCGGGGTACATTCAGTACTTC.